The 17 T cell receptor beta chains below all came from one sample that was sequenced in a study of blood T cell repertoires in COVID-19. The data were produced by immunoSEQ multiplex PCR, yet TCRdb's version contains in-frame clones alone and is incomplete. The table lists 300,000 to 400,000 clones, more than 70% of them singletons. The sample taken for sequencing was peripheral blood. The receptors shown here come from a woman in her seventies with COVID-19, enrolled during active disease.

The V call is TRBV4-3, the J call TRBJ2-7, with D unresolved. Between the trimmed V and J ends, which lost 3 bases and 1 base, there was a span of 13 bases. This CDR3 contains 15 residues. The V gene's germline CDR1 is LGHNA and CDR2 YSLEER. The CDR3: CASSQYVDGSYEQYF. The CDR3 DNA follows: TGCGCCAGCAGCCAGTACGTAGACGGGTCCTACGAGCAGTACTTC.

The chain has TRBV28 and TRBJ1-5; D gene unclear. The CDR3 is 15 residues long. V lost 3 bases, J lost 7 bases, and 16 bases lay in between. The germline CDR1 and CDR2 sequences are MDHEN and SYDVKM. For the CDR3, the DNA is TGTGCCAGCAGTTTGGGAGTACTTACGTGGCAGCCCCAGCATTTT. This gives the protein CASSLGVLTWQPQHF.

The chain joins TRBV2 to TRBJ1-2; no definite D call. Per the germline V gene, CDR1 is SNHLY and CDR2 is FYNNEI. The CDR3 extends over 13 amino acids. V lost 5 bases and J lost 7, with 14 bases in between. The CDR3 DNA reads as TGTGCCAGCAGTATCCCACTCTCACGTGGCTACACCTTC. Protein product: CASSIPLSRGYTF.

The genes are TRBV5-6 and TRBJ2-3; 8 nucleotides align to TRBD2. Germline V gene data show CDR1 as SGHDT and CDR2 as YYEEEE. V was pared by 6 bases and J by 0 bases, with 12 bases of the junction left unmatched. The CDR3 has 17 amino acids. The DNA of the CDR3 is TGTGCCAGCAATCATTGGAGCGGGGGAACAAGCACAGATACGCAGTATTTT. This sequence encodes CASNHWSGGTSTDTQYF.

DNA for the CDR3: TGTGCCAGCAGCAAAGCGCAGGGGTACTATGGCTACACCTTC. This translates into CASSKAQGYYGYTF. The V gene is TRBV21-1, the J gene TRBJ1-2; the DNA was not compared with TRBD1, the D call given in the table. TRBV21-1 is designated a pseudogene. CDR3 size: 14 residues.

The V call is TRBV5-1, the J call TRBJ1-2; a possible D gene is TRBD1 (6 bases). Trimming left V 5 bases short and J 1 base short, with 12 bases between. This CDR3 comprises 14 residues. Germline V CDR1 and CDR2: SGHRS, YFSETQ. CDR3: CASSREGVNYGYTF. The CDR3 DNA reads TGCGCCAGCAGTCGGGAGGGGGTTAACTATGGCTACACCTTC.

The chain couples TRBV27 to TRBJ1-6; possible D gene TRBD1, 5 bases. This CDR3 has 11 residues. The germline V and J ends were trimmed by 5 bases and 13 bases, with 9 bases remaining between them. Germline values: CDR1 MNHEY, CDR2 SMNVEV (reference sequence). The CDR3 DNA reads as TGTGCCAGCAGTCGCGGGGCCCCCCTCCACTTT. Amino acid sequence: CASSRGAPLHF.

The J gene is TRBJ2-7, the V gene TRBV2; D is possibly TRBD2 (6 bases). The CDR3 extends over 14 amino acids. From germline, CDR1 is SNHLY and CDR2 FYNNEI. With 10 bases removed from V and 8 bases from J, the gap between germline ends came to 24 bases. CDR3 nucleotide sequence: TGTGCCACCTCCGGGGAGGCGGGGTCCGACAAGCAGTACTTC. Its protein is CATSGEAGSDKQYF.

The DNA for the CDR3 is TGTGCCAGCAGCTCGACCGGACTAGGAGGCGATGAGCAGTTCTTC. As protein: CASSSTGLGGDEQFF. The chain combines TRBV7-9 with TRBJ2-1; 7 bases line up with TRBD2. The germline V gene encodes CDR1 SEHNR and CDR2 FQNEAQ (reference sequence). V trimming: 4 bases; J trimming: 8 bases; junction bases outside the gene matches: 11. This CDR3 comprises 15 residues.

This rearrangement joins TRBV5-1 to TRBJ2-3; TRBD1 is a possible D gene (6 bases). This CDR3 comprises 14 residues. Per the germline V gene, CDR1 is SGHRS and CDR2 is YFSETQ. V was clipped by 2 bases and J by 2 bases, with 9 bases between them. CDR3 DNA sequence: TGCGCCAGCAGCTTACAGGGCCCCACAGATACGCAGTATTTT. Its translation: CASSLQGPTDTQYF.

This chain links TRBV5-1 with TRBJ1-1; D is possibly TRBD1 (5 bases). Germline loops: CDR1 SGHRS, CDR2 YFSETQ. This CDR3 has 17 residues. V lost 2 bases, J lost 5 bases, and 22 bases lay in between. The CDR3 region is CASSFGGAATARTEAFF. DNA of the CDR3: TGCGCCAGCAGCTTTGGAGGGGCGGCGACCGCGAGAACTGAAGCTTTCTTT.

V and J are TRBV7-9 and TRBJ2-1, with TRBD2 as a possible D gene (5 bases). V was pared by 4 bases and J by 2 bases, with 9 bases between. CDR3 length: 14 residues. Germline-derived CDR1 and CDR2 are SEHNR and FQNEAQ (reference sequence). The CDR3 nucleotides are TGTGCCAGCAGCTCTTGGACTGCCTACAATGAGCAGTTCTTC. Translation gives CASSSWTAYNEQFF.

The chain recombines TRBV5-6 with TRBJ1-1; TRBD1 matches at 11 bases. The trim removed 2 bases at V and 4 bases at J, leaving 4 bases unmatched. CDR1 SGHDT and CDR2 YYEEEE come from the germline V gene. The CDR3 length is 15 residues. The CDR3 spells CASSLVGTGGTEAFF. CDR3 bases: TGTGCCAGCAGCTTAGTGGGGACAGGGGGCACTGAAGCTTTCTTT. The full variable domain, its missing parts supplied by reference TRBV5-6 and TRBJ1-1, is DAGVTQSPTHLIKTRGQQVTLRCSPKSGHDTVSWYQQALGQGPQFIFQYYEEEERQRGNFPDRFSGHQFPNYSSELNVNALLLGDSALYLCASSLVGTGGTEAFFGQGTRLTVV.

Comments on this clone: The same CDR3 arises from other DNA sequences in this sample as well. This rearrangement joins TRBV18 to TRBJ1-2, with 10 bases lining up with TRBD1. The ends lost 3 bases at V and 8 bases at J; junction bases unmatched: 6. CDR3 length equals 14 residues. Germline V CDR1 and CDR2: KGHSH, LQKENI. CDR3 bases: TGTGCCAGCTCACCCGACAGGGGGCTAGGAGGCTACACCTTC. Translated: CASSPDRGLGGYTF. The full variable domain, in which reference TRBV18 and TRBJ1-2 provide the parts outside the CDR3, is NAGVMQNPRHLVRRRGQEARLRCSPMKGHSHVYWYRQLPEEGLKFMVYLQKENIIDESGMPKERFSAEFPKEGPSILRIQQVVRGDSAAYFCASSPDRGLGGYTFGSGTRLTVV.

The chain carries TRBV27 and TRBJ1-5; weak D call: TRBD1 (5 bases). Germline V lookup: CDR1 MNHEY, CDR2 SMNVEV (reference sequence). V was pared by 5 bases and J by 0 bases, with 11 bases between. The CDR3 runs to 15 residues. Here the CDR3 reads CASSPPGYSNQPQHF. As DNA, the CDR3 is TGTGCCAGCAGTCCGCCAGGGTATAGCAATCAGCCCCAGCATTTT.

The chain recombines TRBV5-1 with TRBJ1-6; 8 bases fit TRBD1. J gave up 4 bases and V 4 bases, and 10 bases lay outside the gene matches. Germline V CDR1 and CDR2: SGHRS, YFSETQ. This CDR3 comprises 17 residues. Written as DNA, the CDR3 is TGCGCCAGCAGCCCTGGACAGGGATTGGGGTATAATTCACCCCTCCACTTT. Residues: CASSPGQGLGYNSPLHF.

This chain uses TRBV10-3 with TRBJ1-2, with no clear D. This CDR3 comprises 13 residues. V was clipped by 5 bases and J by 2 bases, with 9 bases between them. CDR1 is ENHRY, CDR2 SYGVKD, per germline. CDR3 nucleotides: TGTGCCATCAGTCTTCAGAAAAACTATGGCTACACCTTC. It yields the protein CAISLQKNYGYTF.